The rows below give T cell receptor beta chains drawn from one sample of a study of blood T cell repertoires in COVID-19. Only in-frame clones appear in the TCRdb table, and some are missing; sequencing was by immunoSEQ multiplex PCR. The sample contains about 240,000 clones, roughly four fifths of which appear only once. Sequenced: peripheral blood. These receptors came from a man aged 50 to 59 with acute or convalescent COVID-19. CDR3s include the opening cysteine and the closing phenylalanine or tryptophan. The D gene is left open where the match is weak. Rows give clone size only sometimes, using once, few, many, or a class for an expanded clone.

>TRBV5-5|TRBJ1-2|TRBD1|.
TGTGCCAGCAGCTTGTTCGGGACAGGGAGAGGTAACTATGGCTACACCTTC
CASSLFGTGRGNYGYTF
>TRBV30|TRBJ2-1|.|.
TGTGCCTGGACGAGGACAGACTACAATGAGCAGTTCTTC
CAWTRTDYNEQFF
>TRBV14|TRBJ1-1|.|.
TGTGCCAGCAGCGTCGCCCCGGGCACTGAAGCTTTCTTT
CASSVAPGTEAFF
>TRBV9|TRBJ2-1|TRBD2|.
TGTGCCAGCAGCGTTAAGTCCGGGAGGGCCCATGAGCAGTTCTTC
CASSVKSGRAHEQFF
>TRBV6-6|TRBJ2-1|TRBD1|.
TGTGCCAGTGGGGACAGGGAGAAGTTCTTC
CASGDREKFF
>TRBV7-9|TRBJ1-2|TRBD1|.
TGTGCCAGCAGCTTAGCGTCGTCACAGGGGCCCCCGTCCGCCTTC
CASSLASSQGPPSAF
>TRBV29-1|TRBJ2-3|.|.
TGCAGCGCCCCACGCGCAGATACGCAGTATTTT
CSAPRADTQYF
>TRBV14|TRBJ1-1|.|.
TGTGCCAGCAGCCAAGTTGTCAGCACTGAAGCTTTCTTT
CASSQVVSTEAFF
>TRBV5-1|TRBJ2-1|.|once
TGCGCCAGCAGCTTGATCCCGAGTCCGAGCAATGAGCAGTTCTTC
CASSLIPSPSNEQFF
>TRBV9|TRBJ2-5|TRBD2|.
TGTGCCAGCAGCGAGCGGGGGACTAGTGGGTCCGCAGAGACCCAGTACTTC
CASSERGTSGSAETQYF
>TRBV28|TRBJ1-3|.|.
TGTGCCAGCAGTCACTACAGGGTATCTGGAAACACCATATATTTT
CASSHYRVSGNTIYF
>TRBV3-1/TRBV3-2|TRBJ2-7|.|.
TGTGCCAGCAGCTCTCACGGGGAGCCCTACGAGCAGTACTTC
CASSSHGEPYEQYF
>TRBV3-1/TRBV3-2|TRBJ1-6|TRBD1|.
TGTGCCAGCAGCTCTCGCCGACAGGGGGTGAATTCACCCCTCCACTTT
CASSSRRQGVNSPLHF
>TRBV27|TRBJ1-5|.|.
TGTGCCAGCAGTTTGTGGGGGGGCCAGCCCCAGCATTTT
CASSLWGGQPQHF
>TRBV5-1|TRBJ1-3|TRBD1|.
TGCGCCAGCAGCCTCGACAGGGCGGGTGGAAACACCATATATTTT
CASSLDRAGGNTIYF
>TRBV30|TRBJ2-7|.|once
TGTGCCTGGAGTGCTCAGCCGGGACACACATACGAGCAGTACTTC
CAWSAQPGHTYEQYF
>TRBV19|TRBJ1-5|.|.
TGTGCCAGTAGTAGCCTCCGGGGGGGAAGCAATCAGCCCCAGCATTTT
CASSSLRGGSNQPQHF
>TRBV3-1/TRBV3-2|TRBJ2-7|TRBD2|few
TGTGCCAGCAGCCAAGAAGGTAGCGGGACGCCCTACGAGCAGTACTTC
CASSQEGSGTPYEQYF
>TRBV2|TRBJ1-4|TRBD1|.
TGTGCCAGCAGTGTTGAGGGGGCAGGAGCTAATGAAAAACTGTTTTTT
CASSVEGAGANEKLFF
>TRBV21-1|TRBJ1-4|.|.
TGTGCCAGCAGCAGGGACAAAAAAGAGGATGAAAAACTGTTTTTT
CASSRDKKEDEKLFF
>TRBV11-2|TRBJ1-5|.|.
TGTGCCAGCAGCTTGACAGGCGTAGGGCAGCCCCAGCATTTT
CASSLTGVGQPQHF
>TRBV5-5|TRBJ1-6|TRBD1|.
TGTGCCAGCAGCTTTACCCTGACAGGGGTGTATTCACCCCTCCACTTT
CASSFTLTGVYSPLHF